This is a list of T cell receptor beta chains from one sample in a study of identical twins. MiXCR, run by TCRdb on the 5' RACE reads, gives a single entry per CDR3 protein. The sample has about 530,000 distinct CDR3 sequences; roughly 15% are singletons. The data were also submitted as part of a second study, on yellow fever vaccine responses in identical twins.

Source material: CD4+ T cells sorted from blood. These receptors all stem from a young woman in good health. CDR3s include the opening cysteine and the closing phenylalanine or tryptophan.

V gene: TRBV12-3/TRBV12-4
CDR3 protein: CASSLGTAFTDTQYF

V gene: TRBV6-2/TRBV6-3
CDR3 protein: CASTIRGYEQYF

V gene: TRBV12-3/TRBV12-4
CDR3 protein: CASTSTGNGYTF

V gene: TRBV20-1
CDR3 protein: CSARPGTHTGELFF

V gene: TRBV2
CDR3 protein: CASSPEGGNQPQHF

V gene: TRBV19
CDR3 protein: CASSMWESYEQFF

V gene: TRBV19
CDR3 protein: CASSMRAVSTDTQYF

V gene: TRBV5-6
CDR3 protein: CASSSSRGNYGYTF

V gene: TRBV7-6
CDR3 protein: CASSSLAGGTVSEQFF

V gene: TRBV7-2
CDR3 protein: CASSLVALGGEQYF

V gene: TRBV27
CDR3 protein: CASSPWDSSYNSPLHF

V gene: TRBV29-1
CDR3 protein: CSVEDAREGTEAFF

V gene: TRBV5-1
CDR3 protein: CASSFTGHEAFF

V gene: TRBV12-3/TRBV12-4
CDR3 protein: CASTEGRMRSGELFF

V gene: TRBV28
CDR3 protein: CASSLSSGGADEQFF

V gene: TRBV20-1
CDR3 protein: CRGGRDTEAFF

V gene: TRBV5-1
CDR3 protein: CASRKGLANYEQYF

V gene: TRBV28
CDR3 protein: CASRTGLAGGPVVVDTQYF

V gene: TRBV4-1
CDR3 protein: CASSIDAGLRNQPQHF

V gene: TRBV5-6
CDR3 protein: CASRKGLAGSYEQYF

V gene: TRBV5-1
CDR3 protein: CASSFVRGTEAFF

V gene: TRBV5-6
CDR3 protein: CASSSKVERSNEKLFF

V gene: TRBV5-1
CDR3 protein: CASSSGLGLVQFF

V gene: TRBV12-3/TRBV12-4
CDR3 protein: CASDGGGTDTQYF

V gene: TRBV4-2
CDR3 protein: CASSPLAGGLSIQYF

V gene: TRBV18
CDR3 protein: CASSPTGFLAKNIQYF

V gene: TRBV12-3/TRBV12-4
CDR3 protein: CASSLWLAGDNEQFF

V gene: TRBV7-2
CDR3 protein: CASSFPLSGRAAGELFF

V gene: TRBV29-1
CDR3 protein: CSVDKVVGNEQFF

V gene: TRBV29-1
CDR3 protein: CSVTNNEQYF

V gene: TRBV12-3/TRBV12-4
CDR3 protein: CASRRQAYEKLFF

V gene: TRBV29-1
CDR3 protein: CSVLGQGGAGQFF

V gene: TRBV7-2
CDR3 protein: CASSLATGQRGWQFF

V gene: TRBV20-1
CDR3 protein: CSAIAGRETQYF

V gene: TRBV12-3/TRBV12-4
CDR3 protein: CASSRSGQTNEKLFF

V gene: TRBV4-1
CDR3 protein: CASSQAGWPNSNQPQHF

V gene: TRBV29-1
CDR3 protein: CSVEPGGWSQETQYF

V gene: TRBV5-5
CDR3 protein: CASSSTSQYNEQFF

V gene: TRBV14
CDR3 protein: CASSPTLYGYTF

V gene: TRBV12-3/TRBV12-4
CDR3 protein: CASSLLLGATYEQYF

V gene: TRBV20-1
CDR3 protein: CSARPTRQGAGGELFF

V gene: TRBV15
CDR3 protein: CATSRGQGVNYGYTF